The clone carrying this TCR beta chain was observed a handful of times. Its target is unknown. Germline V CDR1 and CDR2: KGHSY, FQNENV. V dropped 3 bases and J dropped 6; count of bases not matched to a gene: 10. The CDR3 covers 17 residues. These data come from a study of response to subunit inactivated influenza vaccine. Notes on the study in general: The study's authors posited that every seasonal influenza vaccination enlists few new T cells.

TCRdb re-derived calls from the RT-PCR reads in MiXCR, one entry per CDR3 protein. The data contain some 190,000 distinct CDR3 sequences, over 13% of them seen just once; the ten biggest clones take up approximately 27%. Sequencing was performed on CD8+ T cells sorted from PBMCs, taken about 5 days after vaccination. V usage is TRBV16 and J usage is TRBJ2-1; 11 nucleotides line up with TRBD2. This clonotype was obtained from a man between 45 and 60 years old who received an inactivated influenza vaccine. The CDR3 spells CASSHSGRAGLFNEQFF. The CDR3 nucleotides read TGTGCCAGCAGCCATAGCGGGAGGGCAGGCCTGTTCAATGAGCAGTTCTTC.